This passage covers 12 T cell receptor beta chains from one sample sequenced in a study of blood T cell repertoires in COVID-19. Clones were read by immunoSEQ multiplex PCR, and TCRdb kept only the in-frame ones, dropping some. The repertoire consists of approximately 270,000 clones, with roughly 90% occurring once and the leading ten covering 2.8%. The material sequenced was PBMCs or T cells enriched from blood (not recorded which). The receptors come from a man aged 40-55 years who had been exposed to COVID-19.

The CDR3 loop is CASSAREKLFF. In DNA, the CDR3 is TGTGCCAGCAGTGCCCGTGAAAAACTGTTTTTT. This chain uses TRBV2 with TRBJ1-4; D remains unclear. Trimming took off 4 bases at V and 7 bases at J, with 4 bases between the two ends. The CDR3 is made up of 11 amino acids. Looked up from germline, CDR1 is SNHLY and CDR2 is FYNNEI.

CDR3 in amino acids: CASSSPPGVYGYTF. In DNA, the CDR3 is TGCGCCAGCAGCTCTCCCCCCGGGGTCTATGGCTACACCTTC. The chain joins TRBV5-1 to TRBJ1-2; D gene unclear. CDR3 length: 14 amino acids. In germline, CDR1 is SGHRS, CDR2 YFSETQ. Trimming took off 3 bases at V and 4 bases at J, with 13 bases between the two ends.

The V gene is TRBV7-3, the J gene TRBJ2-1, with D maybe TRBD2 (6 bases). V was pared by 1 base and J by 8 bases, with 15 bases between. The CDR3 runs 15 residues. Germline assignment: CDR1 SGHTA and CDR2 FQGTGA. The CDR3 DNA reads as TGTGCCAGCAGCTTAAGAGGGACTTGGAAAGATGAGCAGTTCTTC. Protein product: CASSLRGTWKDEQFF.

The CDR3 sequence is CAMPGTGLLSYEQYF. For the CDR3, the DNA is TGTGCCATGCCCGGGACAGGCCTCCTCTCCTACGAGCAGTACTTC. V gene TRBV11-1 combines with J gene TRBJ2-7, with 8 positions matching TRBD1. V lost 10 bases to trimming and J lost 0 bases; unmatched junction nucleotides: 11. The CDR3 is 15 amino acids. Germline values: CDR1 SGHAT, CDR2 FQDESV (reference sequence).

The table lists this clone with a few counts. CDR3 protein: CASSLQLNYEQYF. For the CDR3, the DNA is TGTGCCAGCAGCTTGCAACTAAACTACGAGCAGTACTTC. This sequence joins TRBV5-6 and TRBJ2-7; no reliable D call. The CDR3 extends over 13 amino acids. CDR1 is SGHDT and CDR2 is YYEEEE in the germline V gene. Trimming took off 1 base at V and 3 bases at J, with 8 bases between the two ends.

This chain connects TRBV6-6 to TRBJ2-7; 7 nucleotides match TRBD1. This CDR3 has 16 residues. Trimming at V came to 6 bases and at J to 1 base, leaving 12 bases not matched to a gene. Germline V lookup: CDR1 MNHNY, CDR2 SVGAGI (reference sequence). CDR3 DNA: TGTGCCAGCAGCGACTCCGGGACAGCCGTTTCCTACGAGCAGTACTTC. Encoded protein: CASSDSGTAVSYEQYF.

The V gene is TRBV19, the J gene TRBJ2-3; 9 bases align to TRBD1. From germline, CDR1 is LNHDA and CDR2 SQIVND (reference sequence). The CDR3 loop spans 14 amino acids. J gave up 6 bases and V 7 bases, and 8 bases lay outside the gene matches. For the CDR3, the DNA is TGTGCCAGTACCCCGGGACAGGGTTTTGATACGCAGTATTTT. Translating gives CASTPGQGFDTQYF.

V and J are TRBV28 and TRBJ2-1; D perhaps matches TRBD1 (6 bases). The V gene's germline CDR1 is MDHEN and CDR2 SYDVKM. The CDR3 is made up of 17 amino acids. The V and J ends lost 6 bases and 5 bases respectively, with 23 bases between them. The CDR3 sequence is CASSLLGRTDKDNEQFF. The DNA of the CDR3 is TGTGCCAGCAGCTTACTCGGGCGGACAGACAAGGACAATGAGCAGTTCTTC. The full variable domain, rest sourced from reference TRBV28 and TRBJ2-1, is DVKVTQSSRYLVKRTGEKVFLECVQDMDHENMFWYRQDPGLGLRLIYFSYDVKMKEKGDIPEGYSVSREKKERFSLILESASTNQTSMYLCASSLLGRTDKDNEQFFGPGTRLTVL.

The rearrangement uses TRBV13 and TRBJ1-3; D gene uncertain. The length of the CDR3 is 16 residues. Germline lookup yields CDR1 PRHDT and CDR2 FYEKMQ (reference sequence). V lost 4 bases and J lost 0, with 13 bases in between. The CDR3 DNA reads TGTGCCAGCAGCTCCAGAGACATCGACTCTGGAAACACCATATATTTT. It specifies CASSSRDIDSGNTIYF.

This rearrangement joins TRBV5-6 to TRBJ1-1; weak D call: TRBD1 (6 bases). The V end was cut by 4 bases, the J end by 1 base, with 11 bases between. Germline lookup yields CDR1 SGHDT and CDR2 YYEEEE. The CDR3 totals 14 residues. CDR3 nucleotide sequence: TGTGCCAGCAGCGTCCCGGGACAGAACACTGAAGCTTTCTTT. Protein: CASSVPGQNTEAFF.

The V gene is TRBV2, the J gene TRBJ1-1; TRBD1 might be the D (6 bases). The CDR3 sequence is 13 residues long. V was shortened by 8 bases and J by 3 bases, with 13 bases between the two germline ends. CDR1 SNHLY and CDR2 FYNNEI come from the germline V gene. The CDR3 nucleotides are TGTGCCAGCGGACCACAGGGCGACACTGAAGCTTTCTTT. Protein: CASGPQGDTEAFF. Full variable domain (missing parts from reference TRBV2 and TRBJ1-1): EPEVTQTPSHQVTQMGQEVILRCVPISNHLYFYWYRQILGQKVEFLVSFYNNEISEKSEIFDDQFSVERPDGSNFTLKIRSTKLEDSAMYFCASGPQGDTEAFFGQGTRLTVV.

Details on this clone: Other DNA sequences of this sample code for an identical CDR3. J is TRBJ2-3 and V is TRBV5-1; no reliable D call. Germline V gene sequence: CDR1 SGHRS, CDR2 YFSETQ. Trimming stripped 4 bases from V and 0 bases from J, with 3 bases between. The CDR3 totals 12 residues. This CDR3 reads CASSLSTDTQYF. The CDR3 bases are TGCGCCAGCAGCCTGAGCACAGATACGCAGTATTTT.